A selection of T cell receptor beta chains follows, all from one sample in a study of blood T cells in healthy people across ages. TCRdb processed the 5' RACE reads anew with MiXCR; each CDR3 protein has one entry. Of approximately 400,000 distinct CDR3 sequences in the sample, 50% to 60% were seen once. Sequencing input: blood. These receptors were obtained from a man between 60 and 75 years old in good health. Each CDR3 is given with its conserved first and last residue. Each record gives: D gene, V gene, J gene, clone size, CDR3 protein, CDR3 DNA. D genes are given only for firm matches. Clone size is stated in some rows and not others, as once, few, many or a class when expanded.

TRBD1	TRBV20-1	TRBJ2-1	.	CSARDGTGFGEQFF	TGCAGTGCTAGAGATGGGACAGGGTTTGGTGAGCAGTTCTTC
.	TRBV20-1	TRBJ1-2	.	CSAASGGYTF	TGCAGTGCTGCCAGCGGGGGCTACACCTTC
.	TRBV7-9	TRBJ1-5	.	CASTSESNQPQHF	TGTGCCAGCACCTCCGAGAGCAATCAGCCCCAGCATTTT
.	TRBV20-1	TRBJ2-6	.	CSARDWPDESSGANVLTF	TGCAGTGCTAGAGATTGGCCTGACGAAAGCTCTGGGGCCAACGTCCTGACTTTC
.	TRBV20-1	TRBJ2-4	.	CSARPGRGRASYGQYF	TGCAGTGCTAGGCCAGGACGGGGGCGGGCTTCCTACGGGCAGTACTTC
.	TRBV24-1	TRBJ2-2	.	CATSAVGFGTGELFF	TGTGCCACCAGTGCGGTGGGGTTTGGCACCGGGGAGCTGTTTTTT
.	TRBV10-3	TRBJ2-1	.	CASSFDLSYEQFF	TGTGCCAGCAGTTTTGATTTGAGCTATGAGCAGTTCTTC
.	TRBV10-3	TRBJ2-7	.	CAIKRASGYNEQYF	TGTGCCATCAAAAGGGCATCCGGCTACAATGAGCAGTACTTC
.	TRBV7-2	TRBJ2-2	few	CASREAVGELFF	TGTGCCAGCAGGGAGGCGGTGGGGGAGCTGTTTTTT
.	TRBV2	TRBJ2-1	.	CASRGDSSYNEQFF	TGTGCCAGCCGGGGGGACAGTTCCTACAATGAGCAGTTCTTC
.	TRBV7-3	TRBJ2-3	.	CAISPRRRATTDTQYF	TGTGCCATCAGCCCACGGAGGCGGGCGACCACAGATACGCAGTATTTT
.	TRBV7-2	TRBJ2-1	.	CASSLGRASSYNEQFF	TGTGCCAGCAGCTTAGGGCGGGCCAGCTCCTACAATGAGCAGTTCTTC
.	TRBV5-1	TRBJ1-3	.	CASSLDGNTIYF	TGCGCCAGCAGCTTGGATGGAAACACCATATATTTT
.	TRBV6-2/TRBV6-3	TRBJ2-1	.	CAGSLGARGNEQFF	TGTGCCGGCAGCCTCGGGGCCCGTGGGAATGAGCAGTTCTTC
TRBD2	TRBV5-1	TRBJ2-7	.	CASSLEWRGAYEQYF	TGCGCCAGCAGCTTGGAGTGGCGGGGGGCCTACGAGCAGTACTTC
.	TRBV7-9	TRBJ1-2	few	CASSLEATNYGYTF	TGTGCCAGCAGCTTAGAGGCTACTAACTATGGCTACACCTTC
TRBD1	TRBV28	TRBJ1-2	few	CASSLSGQVSYGYTF	TGTGCCAGCAGTTTATCTGGACAGGTCAGCTATGGCTACACCTTC
TRBD2	TRBV20-1	TRBJ2-5	.	CSASNLAGEQETQYF	TGCAGTGCTAGTAACCTAGCGGGGGAACAAGAGACCCAGTACTTC
.	TRBV7-2	TRBJ2-3	few	CASSRATTDTQYF	TGTGCCAGCAGCCGGGCTACCACAGATACGCAGTATTTT
TRBD2	TRBV4-2	TRBJ2-3	few	CASSQVARASGVDTQYF	TGTGCCAGCAGCCAAGTTGCCCGGGCTAGCGGGGTAGATACGCAGTATTTT
.	TRBV5-1	TRBJ1-1	.	CASSLLGQPNTEAFF	TGCGCCAGCAGCTTGTTGGGGCAACCGAACACTGAAGCTTTCTTT
.	TRBV5-1	TRBJ1-1	.	CASSSTPGSNTEAFF	TGCGCCAGCAGCTCTACCCCAGGGAGTAACACTGAAGCTTTCTTT
TRBD1	TRBV18	TRBJ2-7	.	CASSPGQGWVGEQYF	TGTGCCAGCTCACCCGGACAGGGTTGGGTAGGCGAGCAGTACTTC
.	TRBV20-1	TRBJ2-7	few	CSVLRGFNEQYF	TGCAGTGTCCTGAGGGGTTTCAACGAGCAGTACTTC
TRBD2	TRBV13	TRBJ2-3	.	CASSLVGLAGLTDTQYF	TGTGCCAGCAGCTTAGTAGGGTTAGCGGGACTCACAGATACGCAGTATTTT
TRBD2	TRBV20-1	TRBJ2-7	.	CSARDLERGYEQYF	TGCAGTGCTAGAGATTTGGAGCGGGGCTACGAGCAGTACTTC
.	TRBV7-2	TRBJ2-7	.	CASSLAPPSEQYF	TGTGCCAGCAGCTTAGCCCCCCCTTCCGAGCAGTACTTC
.	TRBV27	TRBJ2-7	.	CASSATGVDERYF	TGTGCCAGCAGTGCCACTGGCGTGGATGAGCGGTACTTC
.	TRBV12-3/TRBV12-4	TRBJ2-1	.	CASSPRLGSLLYNEQLF	TGTGCCAGCAGTCCCAGGCTTGGGTCCCTCCTTTACAATGAGCAGCTCTTC
TRBD2	TRBV5-1	TRBJ2-7	few	CASSPWGGSGGEQYF	TGCGCCAGCAGTCCCTGGGGGGGATCAGGAGGCGAGCAGTACTTC
.	TRBV7-2	TRBJ1-2	.	CARDRVHGYTF	TGTGCCCGGGATAGGGTCCACGGCTACACCTTC
.	TRBV29-1	TRBJ2-7	.	CSARGGGVGEQYF	TGCAGCGCCCGAGGAGGGGGTGTCGGCGAGCAGTACTTC
TRBD2	TRBV29-1	TRBJ2-3	few	CSVGALAGGTTDTQYF	TGCAGCGTTGGTGCACTAGCGGGGGGAACCACAGATACGCAGTATTTT
.	TRBV7-2	TRBJ2-4	few	CASSTANGALGRMSIQYF	TGTGCCAGCAGCACCGCCAATGGGGCTCTGGGCCGTATGAGCATTCAGTACTTC
.	TRBV28	TRBJ2-7	many	CASSLNLYEQYF	TGTGCCAGCAGTTTAAACCTCTACGAGCAGTACTTC
TRBD2	TRBV4-1	TRBJ2-1	.	CASSQEGRTSGQSSYNEQFF	TGCGCCAGCAGCCAAGAAGGTAGGACTAGCGGGCAAAGCTCCTACAATGAGCAGTTCTTC
TRBD1	TRBV29-1	TRBJ2-1	.	CSVGGGAGQEYNEQFF	TGCAGCGTTGGAGGAGGTGCGGGACAGGAGTACAATGAGCAGTTCTTC
.	TRBV9	TRBJ1-1	.	CASSVEPRVAAEAFF	TGTGCCAGCAGCGTAGAGCCCCGAGTGGCGGCTGAAGCTTTCTTT
.	TRBV7-9	TRBJ1-6	.	CASSSPDSNSPLHF	TGTGCCAGCAGCTCACCGGACAGCAATTCGCCCCTCCACTTT
.	TRBV29-1	TRBJ2-1	few	CSAETRGGANEQFF	TGCAGCGCCGAAACTAGGGGGGGGGCCAATGAGCAGTTCTTC
.	TRBV29-1	TRBJ2-7	.	CSSGKSPYEQYF	TGCAGTTCTGGGAAAAGTCCCTACGAGCAGTACTTC
TRBD2	TRBV5-1	TRBJ2-1	.	CASSLVGSGDYNEQFF	TGCGCCAGCAGCTTGGTAGGTAGCGGGGACTACAATGAGCAGTTCTTC
TRBD2	TRBV7-2	TRBJ2-1	few	CASSVPREGGEQFF	TGTGCCAGCAGCGTGCCACGGGAGGGAGGGGAGCAGTTCTTC
.	TRBV6-4	TRBJ2-1	few	CASMPQWDEQFF	TGTGCCAGCATGCCGCAATGGGATGAGCAGTTCTTC
TRBD2	TRBV7-9	TRBJ2-1	.	CASSLWLAENNEQFF	TGTGCCAGCAGCTTATGGCTAGCGGAAAATAATGAGCAGTTCTTC
.	TRBV29-1	TRBJ2-1	few	CSVVSGVNEQFF	TGCAGCGTTGTGTCGGGGGTCAATGAGCAGTTCTTC
TRBD1	TRBV10-1	TRBJ2-3	.	CASSSARDREHRYAYF	TGCGCCAGCAGCTCAGCAAGGGACAGGGAACACAGATACGCGTATTTT
TRBD1	TRBV5-4	TRBJ2-5	.	CATGAGRQGSAKGTQYF	TGTGCCACCGGGGCCGGGAGACAGGGGTCAGCCAAGGGGACCCAGTACTTC
.	TRBV6-2/TRBV6-3	TRBJ2-7	.	CASNLQGGPLTYEQYF	TGTGCCAGCAATCTACAGGGCGGACCATTAACCTACGAGCAGTACTTC